This is a list of T cell receptor beta chains from one sample in a study of shared clonotypes between healthy human individuals. The repertoire was sequenced with immunoSEQ multiplex PCR; TCRdb's copy has only in-frame clones and lacks some. The sample lists 2 million or so clones; roughly 95% were seen once. The sequenced sample was naive CD8+ T cells sorted from blood. These receptors were taken from a man aged 18-30 years in good health. The CDR3 runs from the conserved cysteine through the conserved F or W. The D gene is left open where the match is weak. Size is stated for part of the rows, as once, few or many counts, or as a class when the clone is expanded.

CDR3aa	CDR3nt	v_gene	j_gene	abundance	d_gene
CAISEPDVSSGNTIYF	TGTGCCATCAGTGAACCGGACGTAAGCTCTGGAAACACCATATATTTT	TRBV10-3	TRBJ1-3	.	.
CGVGASNQPQHF	TGTGGGGTAGGGGCGAGCAATCAGCCCCAGCATTTT	TRBV28	TRBJ1-5	.	.
CASSYTEGAGETQYF	TGTGCCAGCAGTTACACGGAGGGGGCGGGGGAGACCCAGTACTTC	TRBV6-5	TRBJ2-5	.	.
CASSHRNRKHNTEAFF	TGTGCCAGCTCGCATAGGAACAGGAAACATAACACTGAAGCTTTCTTT	TRBV18	TRBJ1-1	.	.
CASSLDREGYTF	TGTGCCAGCAGCCTCGACAGGGAAGGCTACACCTTC	TRBV7-9	TRBJ1-2	.	TRBD1
CASTWQRGSIGNQPQHF	TGTGCCAGCACCTGGCAAAGAGGGAGCATCGGCAATCAGCCCCAGCATTTT	TRBV28	TRBJ1-5	.	.
CASSIATVGFEQYF	TGTGCCAGCAGCATCGCGACGGTGGGCTTCGAGCAGTACTTC	TRBV13	TRBJ2-7	.	.
CASSFGGTGELFF	TGTGCCAGCAGTTTCGGAGGAACCGGGGAGCTGTTTTTT	TRBV27	TRBJ2-2	.	.
CASSDGDSYNQPQHF	TGTGCCAGCAGCGACGGAGACAGCTACAATCAGCCCCAGCATTTT	TRBV5-4	TRBJ1-5	.	.
CASSPTPGTDLYGYTF	TGTGCCAGCTCACCAACCCCCGGGACAGATCTTTATGGCTACACCTTC	TRBV18	TRBJ1-2	.	TRBD1
CAWMLPYNEQFF	TGTGCTTGGATGTTACCCTACAATGAGCAGTTCTTC	TRBV30	TRBJ2-1	.	.
CASSQILYNEQFF	TGCGCCAGCAGCCAAATCTTATACAATGAGCAGTTCTTC	TRBV4-1	TRBJ2-1	.	.
CASSHGTGYEQYF	TGTGCCAGCAGCCACGGGACAGGGTACGAGCAGTACTTC	TRBV7-2	TRBJ2-7	.	TRBD1
CASSSSVQGAGYGYTF	TGTGCCAGCAGTTCCTCGGTACAGGGGGCGGGCTATGGCTACACCTTC	TRBV27	TRBJ1-2	.	TRBD1
CASSRGGYEQYF	TGTGCCAGCAGCCGCGGGGGCTACGAGCAGTACTTC	TRBV9	TRBJ2-7	.	TRBD2
CASSQRDSYEQYF	TGCGCCAGCAGCCAAAGGGATTCCTACGAGCAGTACTTC	TRBV4-1	TRBJ2-7	.	.
CASSIVGNSYEQYF	TGTGCCAGTAGTATTGTTGGGAACTCCTACGAGCAGTACTTC	TRBV19	TRBJ2-7	.	.
CASSLQIPTAGTSGRASYNEQFF	TGTGCCAGCAGTTTACAAATTCCGACGGCCGGGACTAGCGGGAGGGCATCCTACAATGAGCAGTTCTTC	TRBV27	TRBJ2-1	once	TRBD2
CASTLGSNEAFF	TGTGCCAGCACCCTCGGCTCGAATGAAGCTTTCTTT	TRBV7-9	TRBJ1-1	.	.
CASTFDPGRLYEQYF	TGTGCCAGCACTTTCGACCCGGGCAGACTCTACGAGCAGTACTTC	TRBV28	TRBJ2-7	.	.
CASSVYSNQPQHF	TGTGCCAGCAGCGTGTATAGCAATCAGCCCCAGCATTTT	TRBV28	TRBJ1-5	.	.
CASTLGTPLNEQFF	TGTGCCAGCACTCTCGGGACTCCCCTAAATGAGCAGTTCTTC	TRBV6-5	TRBJ2-1	.	.
CASSLGLAEFF	TGTGCCAGCAGCTTGGGACTAGCGGAGTTCTTC	TRBV5-6	TRBJ2-1	.	TRBD2
CASSDSGTGTWEQYF	TGTGCCAGCAGTGATTCCGGGACTGGCACTTGGGAGCAGTACTTC	TRBV6-1	TRBJ2-7	.	.
CAWTEGAWEQYF	TGTGCCTGGACCGAGGGGGCTTGGGAGCAGTACTTC	TRBV30	TRBJ2-7	once	TRBD1
CASSPRGADNNEQFF	TGTGCCAGCAGCCCTCGGGGAGCGGACAACAATGAGCAGTTCTTC	TRBV11-3	TRBJ2-1	.	.
CASSIERTWDTGELFF	TGTGCCAGTAGTATAGAGAGGACATGGGACACCGGGGAGCTGTTTTTT	TRBV19	TRBJ2-2	.	.
CASSDGGPPYEQYF	TGTGCCAGCAGTGACGGGGGACCCCCCTACGAGCAGTACTTC	TRBV2	TRBJ2-7	once	.
CASRDSDTDTQYF	TGTGCCAGCAGAGATAGCGACACAGATACGCAGTATTTT	TRBV5-4	TRBJ2-3	.	.
CASSPFGVISMLSGNTIYF	TGTGCCAGCAGTCCCTTTGGGGTCATCTCCATGCTCTCTGGAAACACCATATATTTT	TRBV28	TRBJ1-3	.	.
CASSFAGEETQYF	TGTGCCAGCAGCTTCGCAGGGGAAGAGACCCAGTACTTC	TRBV11-2	TRBJ2-5	.	.
CASSFADTRQHF	TGTGCCAGCAGCTTCGCTGACACGCGCCAGCATTTT	TRBV7-9	TRBJ1-5	.	.
CASSLGGSESYEQYF	TGTGCCAGCAGCTTGGGGGGGTCAGAGTCCTACGAGCAGTACTTC	TRBV5-4	TRBJ2-7	.	.
CASSVRGGLTDTQYF	TGTGCCAGCAGCGTCCGGGGGGGCCTGACAGATACGCAGTATTTT	TRBV9	TRBJ2-3	.	TRBD2
CASSRLAMVYEQYF	TGCGCCAGCAGCCGACTAGCTATGGTCTACGAGCAGTACTTC	TRBV4-1	TRBJ2-7	.	TRBD2
CASSLASGSAYEQYF	TGTGCCAGCAGCTTAGCATCAGGAAGCGCCTACGAGCAGTACTTC	TRBV7-9	TRBJ2-7	.	.
CASRDGAYYEAFF	TGCGCCAGCAGGGACGGGGCCTACTATGAAGCTTTCTTT	TRBV5-1	TRBJ1-1	.	.
CSVQGNTEAFF	TGCAGCGTTCAGGGTAACACTGAAGCTTTCTTT	TRBV29-1	TRBJ1-1	.	.
CASSQDSLVRYNEQFF	TGCGCCAGCAGCCAAGATAGCCTAGTAAGGTACAATGAGCAGTTCTTC	TRBV4-3	TRBJ2-1	once	.
CASSEAGAGGPGNEQFF	TGTGCCAGCAGCGAGGCGGGAGCGGGAGGGCCGGGCAATGAGCAGTTCTTC	TRBV5-4	TRBJ2-1	.	TRBD2
CASSTYRGDGYTF	TGTGCCAGCAGTACTTACAGGGGGGATGGCTACACCTTC	TRBV27	TRBJ1-2	.	TRBD1
CASSPDLYQPQHF	TGTGCCAGCTCCCCCGATCTCTATCAGCCCCAGCATTTT	TRBV27	TRBJ1-5	.	.
CASSHIYGSLHEQYF	TGTGCCAGCAGCCACATTTACGGTAGCCTACACGAGCAGTACTTC	TRBV14	TRBJ2-7	.	.
CASSHIPANEQYF	TGTGCCAGCAGCCATATTCCTGCGAACGAGCAGTACTTC	TRBV7-2	TRBJ2-7	.	.
CASSYSGDGYEQYF	TGTGCCAGCAGTTACTCCGGGGACGGCTACGAGCAGTACTTC	TRBV6-6	TRBJ2-7	once	.
CASSRGGIYEQYF	TGTGCTAGCTCCCGGGGAGGCATCTACGAGCAGTACTTC	TRBV12-5	TRBJ2-7	.	.
CASSPDSYYGYTF	TGTGCCAGCAGTCCGGACAGTTACTATGGCTACACCTTC	TRBV28	TRBJ1-2	.	.
CASSLGTLGYQETQYF	TGTGCCAGCAGCTTGGGTACCCTAGGGTACCAAGAGACCCAGTACTTC	TRBV5-4	TRBJ2-5	.	.
CASATPNTGELFF	TGCGCCAGCGCCACCCCGAACACCGGGGAGCTGTTTTTT	TRBV4-1	TRBJ2-2	.	.
CASSLFGNSYEQYF	TGTGCCAGCAGTTTATTTGGCAACTCCTACGAGCAGTACTTC	TRBV28	TRBJ2-7	.	.
CASSFAGDDEKLFF	TGTGCCAGCAGTTTCGCAGGGGATGATGAAAAACTGTTTTTT	TRBV11-2	TRBJ1-4	.	.
CASRQGQGWTGELFF	TGTGCCAGCAGGCAAGGACAGGGGTGGACCGGGGAGCTGTTTTTT	TRBV21-1	TRBJ2-2	.	.
CASSTPYNEQFF	TGTGCCAGCAGTACACCTTACAATGAGCAGTTCTTC	TRBV28	TRBJ2-1	.	.
CASSYGGADDTEAFF	TGTGCCAGCAGTTACGGGGGGGCTGATGACACTGAAGCTTTCTTT	TRBV6-5	TRBJ1-1	.	.
CASSLDLAGVYGELFF	TGCGCCAGCAGCTTGGATCTAGCGGGAGTCTACGGGGAGCTGTTTTTT	TRBV5-1	TRBJ2-2	.	TRBD2
CASSEGPVRETQYF	TGTGCCAGCAGTGAAGGCCCGGTCCGGGAGACCCAGTACTTC	TRBV2	TRBJ2-5	.	.
CASSYIHGLQETQYF	TGTGCCAGCAGTTACATCCACGGACTGCAAGAGACCCAGTACTTC	TRBV6-5	TRBJ2-5	.	.
CASSASEGQGTYEQYF	TGTGCCAGCAGTGCCTCCGAGGGACAGGGCACCTACGAGCAGTACTTC	TRBV2	TRBJ2-7	.	TRBD1
CASSSWTGMNTEAFF	TGTGCCAGCAGCTCGTGGACAGGTATGAACACTGAAGCTTTCTTT	TRBV11-2	TRBJ1-1	.	TRBD1